The TCR beta chain described here comes from a study of blood T cell repertoires in COVID-19. Method: immunoSEQ multiplex PCR; TCRdb's copy keeps in-frame clones and lacks some. The sample yields about 220,000 clones, around 87% seen once. This TCR was sampled from a woman aged 18-30 years in a cohort exposed to, infected with or recovered from COVID-19 (not recorded which). Sequenced sample: PBMCs or T cells enriched from blood (not recorded which).

CDR3 DNA sequence: TGCAGCGTTGACGGAGGGGGCCTAAGCTCCTACGAGCAGTACTTC. It translates to CSVDGGGLSSYEQYF. The chain has TRBV29-1 and TRBJ2-7, with a weak D call TRBD1 (7 bases). Trimming pared 3 bases from V and 0 bases from J, leaving 15 bases between. This CDR3 region has 15 residues. Germline assignment: CDR1 SQVTM and CDR2 ANQGSEA.